Listed here is a single T cell receptor (beta chain). Antigen specificity is unknown. The sample belongs to a study of blood T cells in healthy people across ages. Whole-study results and caveats: Across the age range, TCR beta diversity per million T cells fell in a roughly linear way. TCR beta diversity was tightly associated with the proportion of naive T cells.

The authors ran a second PCR of about 6 to 11 cycles using a sample-barcoded 5' primer and a J-beta primer mix. TCRdb ran MiXCR on the 5' RACE reads and lists one entry per CDR3 protein. The sample comprises some 880,000 distinct CDR3 sequences, 36% of which are singletons, and 13% rests with the top ten. The CDR3 is 16 residues long. V was cut by 7 bases and J by 4 bases, with 22 bases left in between. The germline V gene has CDR1 MNHNY and CDR2 SVGAGI (reference sequence). The sample comprised blood. The source of this sequence is a man younger than 30 in good health. This chain connects TRBV6-6 to TRBJ2-5, with D tentatively TRBD2 (5 bases). The CDR3 loop reads CASTLNPSRGLETQYF. The CDR3 region has the DNA TGTGCCAGCACCCTGAACCCCTCGCGAGGGCTAGAGACCCAGTACTTC.